The entry that follows covers one T cell receptor (beta chain) sequence. The target antigen is unknown. The CDR3 covers 16 residues. The V gene's germline CDR1 is SNHLY and CDR2 FYNNEI. Trimming removed 2 bases from V and 1 base from J, with 13 bases in between. Profiling relied on immunoSEQ multiplex PCR, and the TCRdb table lists in-frame clones only, not all of them. The table includes 150,000 to 200,000 clones, more than 70% detected once. This specimen comes from a study of cytomegalovirus exposure and HLA in healthy donors. Across the study: Per a later analysis, the roughly 640 first-cohort and 120 validation repertoires shared one platform. Regarding the study as a whole: TCR beta chains numbering more than 150 were designated cytomegalovirus-associated. Despite most TCR sequences being rare, some public TCRs occurred in many donors. The classifier was said to identify cytomegalovirus status with high specificity and sensitivity.

Sequencing used PBMCs. J is TRBJ2-3 and V is TRBV2, with D possibly matching TRBD1 (6 bases). The source of this sequence is a man between 18 and 29 years old in good health and CMV-seronegative. CDR3 sequence (DNA): TGTGCCAGCAGTGAAATATGGGGGCGCGGCACAGATACGCAGTATTTT. It yields the protein CASSEIWGRGTDTQYF. Using reference TRBV2 and TRBJ2-3 for the parts outside the CDR3, the full variable domain is EPEVTQTPSHQVTQMGQEVILRCVPISNHLYFYWYRQILGQKVEFLVSFYNNEISEKSEIFDDQFSVERPDGSNFTLKIRSTKLEDSAMYFCASSEIWGRGTDTQYFGPGTRLTVL.